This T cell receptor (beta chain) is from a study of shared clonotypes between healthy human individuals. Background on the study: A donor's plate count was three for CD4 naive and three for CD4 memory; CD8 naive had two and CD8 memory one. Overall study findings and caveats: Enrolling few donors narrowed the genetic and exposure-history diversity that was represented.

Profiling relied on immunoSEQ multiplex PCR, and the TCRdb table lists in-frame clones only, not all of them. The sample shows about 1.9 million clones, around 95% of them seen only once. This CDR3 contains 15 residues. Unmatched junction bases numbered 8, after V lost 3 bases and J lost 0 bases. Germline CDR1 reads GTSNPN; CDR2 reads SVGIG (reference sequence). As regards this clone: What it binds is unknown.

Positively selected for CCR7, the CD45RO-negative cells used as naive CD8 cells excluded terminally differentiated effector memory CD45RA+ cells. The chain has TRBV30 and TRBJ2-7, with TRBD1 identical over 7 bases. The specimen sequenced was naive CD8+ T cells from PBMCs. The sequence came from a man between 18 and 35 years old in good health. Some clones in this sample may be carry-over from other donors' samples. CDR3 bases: TGTGCCTGGAGCCCTCTGGCAGGGGGCTCCTACGAGCAGTACTTC. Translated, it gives CAWSPLAGGSYEQYF. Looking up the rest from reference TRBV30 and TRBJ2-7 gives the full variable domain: SQTIHQWPATLVQPVGSPLSLECTVEGTSNPNLYWYRQAAGRGLQLLFYSVGIGQISSEVPQNLSASRPQDRQFILSSKKLLLSDSGFYLCAWSPLAGGSYEQYFGPGTRLTVT.